The 18 T cell receptor beta chains presented below share a single source sample, sequenced in a study of shared T cell receptors in the human thymus. Profiled with immunoSEQ multiplex PCR; TCRdb holds only in-frame clones, not every one. The repertoire holds some 760,000 clones, with approximately 85% as singletons. These sequences were also reported in another study, on human thymus T cells.

Sequencing used thymocytes. The receptors were sampled from a girl under two years old with a congenital heart defect.

The DNA for the CDR3 is TGCGCCAGCAGCCCTACCCCCGGGACAGGAAACCAACCAGTCTATGGCTACACCTTC. The encoded protein is CASSPTPGTGNQPVYGYTF. The gene calls are TRBV4-3 and TRBJ1-2; 8 nucleotides match TRBD1. Germline CDR1 reads LGHNA; CDR2 reads YSLEER. The J segment lost 4 bases and the V segment lost 4 bases, leaving 20 bases of the junction unmatched. The CDR3 sequence is 19 residues long.

The chain uses TRBV18 and TRBJ1-2, with TRBD1 matching over 9 bases. V shed 3 bases and J 4 bases; nucleotides not matched to a gene: 18. Germline assignment: CDR1 KGHSH and CDR2 LQKENI. CDR3 length: 19 amino acids. In nucleotides, the CDR3 is TGTGCCAGCTCACCTGGGTACGATCTGACCGGGACAGGGATCTATGGCTACACCTTC. Protein: CASSPGYDLTGTGIYGYTF.

J is TRBJ2-3 and V is TRBV7-2; 8 bases align to TRBD2. Per the germline V gene, CDR1 is SGHTA and CDR2 is FQGNSA. After removal of 4 bases from V and 1 base from J, the junction contained 1 base not matched to a gene. This CDR3 comprises 14 residues. The CDR3 DNA sequence: TGTGCCAGCAGCTCGGGGGGGGGCACAGATACGCAGTATTTT. This sequence encodes CASSSGGGTDTQYF. Full variable domain (outside the CDR3, taken from reference TRBV7-2 and TRBJ2-3): GAGVSQSPSNKVTEKGKDVELRCDPISGHTALYWYRQSLGQGLEFLIYFQGNSAPDKSGLPSDRFSAERTGGSVSTLTIQRTQQEDSAVYLCASSSGGGTDTQYFGPGTRLTVL.

This chain joins TRBV5-6 and TRBJ1-2; 7 bases agree with TRBD1. With V trimmed by 0 bases and J by 4 bases, 9 bases remained unmatched. Germline V gene data show CDR1 as SGHDT and CDR2 as YYEEEE. This CDR3 spans 16 amino acids. The CDR3 sequence: CASSLAKYTGAYGYTF. CDR3 nucleotides: TGTGCCAGCAGCTTGGCCAAATATACAGGGGCCTATGGCTACACCTTC.

The chain carries TRBV30 and TRBJ1-6; D possibly corresponds to TRBD1 (6 bases). Germline CDR1 reads GTSNPN; CDR2 reads SVGIG (reference sequence). The CDR3 is 21 amino acids. V was cut by 2 bases and J by 0 bases, with 26 bases left in between. CDR3 loop: CAWSPPRTGTNPFSYNSPLHF. As DNA, the CDR3 is TGTGCCTGGAGTCCACCCCGAACAGGGACCAATCCTTTCTCCTATAATTCACCCCTCCACTTT.

CDR3 residues: CASSPYGGVGYNEQFF. CDR3 nucleotide sequence: TGTGCCAGCAGCCCTTACGGGGGAGTAGGGTACAATGAGCAGTTCTTC. J is TRBJ2-1 and V is TRBV28; a possible D gene is TRBD2 (6 bases). Germline loops: CDR1 MDHEN, CDR2 SYDVKM. This CDR3 is 16 amino acids long. Trimming took 6 bases from V and 4 from J, leaving 19 bases between them.

The chain joins TRBV28 to TRBJ2-7; 10 positions agree with TRBD2. The CDR3 runs to 17 residues. After removal of 2 bases from V and 4 bases from J, the junction contained 11 bases not matched to a gene. CDR1 and CDR2 (germline): MDHEN, SYDVKM. CDR3: CASSLIAPRTSGYEQYF. CDR3 nucleotide sequence: TGTGCCAGCAGTTTAATAGCCCCCCGGACTAGCGGATACGAGCAGTACTTC.

V is TRBV6-5 and J is TRBJ2-3, with D possibly TRBD2 on 6 matching bases. Germline V gene lookup returns CDR1 MNHEY and CDR2 SVGAGI. The ends were cut back, 11 bases at V and 2 bases at J, with 20 bases in the middle. CDR3 length: 15 residues. CDR3 protein: CAVRRGVGVTDTQYF. In DNA, the CDR3 is TGTGCCGTTCGTCGCGGGGTTGGGGTCACAGATACGCAGTATTTT.

This clone was seen only a few times. The chain employs TRBV6-1 and TRBJ1-2; perhaps TRBD1 as D (6 bases). The CDR3 spans 16 residues. Germline V gene data show CDR1 as MNHNS and CDR2 as SASEGT. The ends were cut back, 3 bases at V and 0 bases at J, with 14 bases in the middle. The CDR3 is CASSDQGMGTNYGYTF. CDR3 in DNA: TGTGCCAGCAGTGATCAGGGGATGGGGACTAACTATGGCTACACCTTC.

The rearrangement joins TRBV5-8 to TRBJ1-1; a possible D gene is TRBD1 (6 bases). Trimming left V 7 bases short and J 7 bases short, with 26 bases between. This CDR3 contains 16 residues. CDR1 is SGHTS, CDR2 YDEGEE, per germline. The CDR3 sequence is CASRSSARGPIREAFF. CDR3 in DNA: TGTGCCAGCCGCTCCTCCGCCAGGGGCCCAATCCGTGAAGCTTTCTTT.

V is TRBV29-1 and J is TRBJ1-2, with 7 positions matching TRBD1. CDR3 length: 13 residues. The V segment lost 5 bases and the J segment 2 bases; nucleotides outside the gene matches: 5. The germline gives CDR1 SQVTM, CDR2 ANQGSEA. The CDR3 nucleotides are TGCAGCGTTTGCAGGGGGAACAACTATGGCTACACCTTC. Protein product: CSVCRGNNYGYTF. The whole variable domain, remainder taken from reference TRBV29-1 and TRBJ1-2, is SAVISQKPSRDICQRGTSLTIQCQVDSQVTMMFWYRQQPGQSLTLIATANQGSEATYESGFVIDKFPISRPNLTFSTLTVSNMSPEDSSIYLCSVCRGNNYGYTFGSGTRLTVV.

This rearrangement joins TRBV28 to TRBJ2-7, with 7 bases fitting TRBD1. CDR3 length: 15 amino acids. The ends lost 5 bases at V and 4 bases at J; junction bases unmatched: 11. Germline V CDR1 and CDR2: MDHEN, SYDVKM. Written as DNA, the CDR3 is TGTGCCAGCAGTCCGTTCGACAGGGCATCGTACGAGCAGTACTTC. The encoded protein is CASSPFDRASYEQYF.

The chain recombines TRBV7-8 with TRBJ1-1; TRBD1 matches at 8 bases. Per the germline V gene, CDR1 is SGHVS and CDR2 is FQNEAQ. The CDR3 contains 16 residues. V was pared by 5 bases and J by 3 bases, with 11 bases of the junction left unmatched. The CDR3 nucleotides are TGTGCCAGCAGCCGAAAAAGACAGGGGCGCGACACTGAAGCTTTCTTT. Its protein product is CASSRKRQGRDTEAFF.

Only a few counts were recorded for this clone. DNA for the CDR3: TGTGCCAGCAGCTCTAGGACTAGCGGGGTGGTGCAGTTCTTC. This codes for CASSSRTSGVVQFF. This chain links TRBV5-6 with TRBJ2-1; 12 nucleotides agree with TRBD2. Looked up from germline, CDR1 is SGHDT and CDR2 is YYEEEE. The CDR3 has 14 residues. With V trimmed by 3 bases and J by 12 bases, 7 bases remained unmatched. Supplemented by reference TRBV5-6 and TRBJ2-1, the full variable domain reads DAGVTQSPTHLIKTRGQQVTLRCSPKSGHDTVSWYQQALGQGPQFIFQYYEEEERQRGNFPDRFSGHQFPNYSSELNVNALLLGDSALYLCASSSRTSGVVQFFGPGTRLTVL.

The rearrangement uses TRBV6-8 and TRBJ1-1, with a tentative D call TRBD1 (5 bases). The V gene's germline CDR1 is MNHGY and CDR2 SAAAGT. Trimming took 10 bases from V and 0 from J, leaving 15 bases between them. The CDR3 has 14 residues. The CDR3 region has the DNA TGTGCCACCAACACAGGTTTTATGAACACTGAAGCTTTCTTT. Its translation: CATNTGFMNTEAFF.

The chain joins TRBV4-1 to TRBJ2-5; D unclear. TRBJ2-7 matches the DNA end more closely, so the J call is doubtful. The germline V gene has CDR1 MGHRA and CDR2 YSYEKL. The CDR3 loop spans 17 amino acids. The CDR3 DNA reads as TGCGCCAGCAGCCAGCACCTCTCCGGGTCCTGCTCCTACGAGCAGTACTTC. Its protein is CASSQHLSGSCSYEQYF.

The chain is built from TRBV5-1 and TRBJ1-1; D perhaps matches TRBD1 (5 bases). Germline lookup yields CDR1 SGHRS and CDR2 YFSETQ. Trimming cost V 4 bases and J 5 bases, with 18 bases left between them. The CDR3 length is 15 residues. For the CDR3, the DNA is TGCGCCAGCAGCGGGTTGCCGGGGGGTGAGACTGAAGCTTTCTTT. Translating it yields CASSGLPGGETEAFF.

The CDR3 nucleotides read TGTGCAAGTCGCTTTATGACAGGGGGCGCGTTAAATTCACCCCTCCACTTT. This encodes CASRFMTGGALNSPLHF. The V gene is TRBV12-2, the J gene TRBJ1-6; the table's TRBD1 call for D was not verified on the DNA. TRBV12-2 is labeled a pseudogene. The CDR3 has 17 residues.